This T cell receptor beta chain was found in a study of shared T cell receptors in the human thymus. The CDR3 has 14 residues. Trimming took 3 bases from V and 7 from J, leaving 19 bases between them. Germline lookup yields CDR1 SQVTM and CDR2 ANQGSEA. Measured with immunoSEQ multiplex PCR; TCRdb has only the in-frame clones, and not every one. The sample records hundreds of thousands of clones, approximately 95% being singletons. The chain uses TRBV29-1 and TRBJ2-7; no reliable D call. The TCR comes from a human donor. Input material: thymocytes. In DNA, the CDR3 is TGCAGCGTTGACTCAGCGTCTCACCCCTGGGAGCAGTACTTC. Its translation: CSVDSASHPWEQYF.